The sequence of this T cell receptor (beta chain) was determined in a study of siplizumab effects on memory and regulatory T cells. General observations from the study: Siplizumab caused a significant drop in alloreactive sequences traceable to unstimulated CD4+ memory cells.

As to this clone: The target antigen is unknown.

The CDR3 has 19 residues. CDR1 MGHRA and CDR2 YSYEKL come from the germline V gene. With V trimmed by 3 bases and J by 4 bases, 9 bases remained unmatched. In each sample, around 96,000 TCR templates were assayed. This table comes from immunoSEQ multiplex PCR, and its TCRdb copy is limited to in-frame clones, with some not included. The table includes over 100,000 clones, around 90% detected once. The specimen sequenced was Tregs sorted from blood. This sequence originates from a human donor in good health. This chain links TRBV4-1 with TRBJ2-1, with TRBD2 matching over 16 bases. The CDR3 spells CASSHRIPGLAGGYNEQFF. CDR3 sequence (DNA): TGCGCCAGCAGCCACCGCATTCCGGGACTAGCGGGGGGGTACAATGAGCAGTTCTTC.